This T cell receptor beta chain appears in the sequencing data of a study of blood T cells in healthy people across ages. The CDR3 loop spans 14 amino acids. V gave up 5 bases and J gave up 5 bases; unmatched junction bases: 8. Germline V gene sequence: CDR1 SEHNR, CDR2 FQNEAQ (reference sequence). A sample-barcoded 5' primer and a J-beta primer mix were used in a second PCR of roughly 7 to 12 cycles. All cDNA molecules were each tagged by a template-switch adaptor with 12 random nucleotides. TCRdb itself ran the 5' RACE reads through MiXCR, one entry per CDR3 protein. The sample carries about 560,000 distinct CDR3 sequences, about 29% recorded once. This sample also belongs to another study, concerning T cells of mothers and their children. In that study: The donors comprised several children and their three healthy Caucasian mothers.

The chain has TRBV7-9 and TRBJ2-5; 7 bases map to TRBD1. The TCR comes from a boy between 2 and 10 years old in good health. The sample comprised blood. Written as DNA, the CDR3 is TGTGCCAGCAGCATGACAGGGTACTTTGAGACCCAGTACTTC. This encodes CASSMTGYFETQYF.